This T cell receptor (beta chain) was profiled in a study of chemoradiotherapy in HPV16-positive cancers. Study as a whole: A couple of HPV16-positive patients' cells yielded candidate HPV-specific clones and common motifs.

This CDR3 region has 16 residues. Germline-derived CDR1 and CDR2 are MGHRA and YSYEKL. V gave up 0 bases and J gave up 0 bases, with 10 bases separating them. Only in-frame clones appear in the TCRdb table, and some are missing; sequencing was by immunoSEQ multiplex PCR. The sample shows about 8,800 clones, roughly 70% of them seen only once. The receptor was isolated from a human donor with HPV-associated anogenital cancer. The sequencing used tumor tissue, collected from a patient who underwent chemoradiotherapy. The chain recombines TRBV4-1 with TRBJ2-3; D unresolved. In nucleotides, the CDR3 is TGCGCCAGCAGCCAAGAGCCAGCCAGTAGCACAGATACGCAGTATTTT. The encoded protein is CASSQEPASSTDTQYF.